This section outlines one T cell receptor (beta chain) sequence together with its context. Its target is not known. With a much larger clone just one base away, this may be a read error. TCRdb passed the reads through MiXCR, listing each CDR3 protein once. This repertoire shows some 900,000 distinct CDR3 sequences, roughly 33% found once; its top ten account for 9.5% to 15%. This CDR3 spans 15 amino acids. From germline, CDR1 is SGHVS and CDR2 FNYEAQ. This entry comes from a study of T cell repertoires in cytomegalovirus infection. Study overall: Recently identified HLA-C-restricted CMV epitopes were among the peptides used. Public TCR beta signature analysis indicated the presence of both CMV infection and matching HLA type.

Study-wide results and limits: Dominating the ex vivo response were HLA-C-restricted CMV-specific TCR beta clonotypes. Based on cumulative public TCR beta family frequency, carriers of CMV plus the relevant HLA were identified.

The sample in question was cultured CD8+ T cells from PBMCs, obtained from culture after CMV antigen stimulation. The sequence was collected from a human donor in good health (CMV status not recorded). Some clones in this sample may be carry-over from other donors' samples. This rearrangement joins TRBV7-6 to TRBJ1-5; D is ambiguous. The CDR3 nucleotides read TGTGCCAGCAGCTTAGCGCCGGACGGTAATCAGCCCCGGCATTTT. This translates into CASSLAPDGNQPRHF.